The T cell receptor beta chain under discussion was sequenced for a study of a mutant IDH1 vaccine in newly diagnosed glioma. Study background: Treated patients, approximately 62% male and approximately 38% female, averaged approximately 40 years of age. Beforehand, treatment had been radiotherapy, temozolomide, or both; the majority received both. General study results and limits: Among patients, roughly 93% showed immune responses induced by the vaccine.

Time point described: baseline, week 1 (first vaccination visit). Noted treatment: pre-vaccination baseline after standard-of-care therapy. There were new WHO grade 3 or 4 astrocytomas in the donors, and these were IDH1-mutant and ATRX-lost. With 8 bases removed from V and 5 bases from J, the gap between germline ends came to 19 bases. The CDR3 length is 14 residues. Germline assignment: CDR1 SNHLY and CDR2 FYNNEI. Produced via immunoSEQ multiplex PCR; TCRdb's table is partial and in-frame only. The sample lists around 56,000 clones, 80% to 95% seen once, with roughly 2.7% in the top ten. Concerning this clone itself: As yet, its antigen is unknown.

The clonotype was recovered from a man aged 50-59 years with glioma. V usage is TRBV2 and J usage is TRBJ2-7; D is possibly TRBD2 (5 bases). The specimen comprised PBMCs, sampled from a glioma patient treated with radiotherapy, temozolomide or both. The CDR3 here is CASGATSLGNEQYF. The DNA for the CDR3 is TGTGCCAGCGGAGCTACTAGTTTGGGTAACGAGCAGTACTTC.